The entry below gives a single T cell receptor (beta chain) sequence along with its context. Antigen unknown. This entry comes from a study of beta chain features in type 1 diabetes. The germline V gene encodes CDR1 SQVTM and CDR2 ANQGSEA. This CDR3 contains 13 residues. The V gene lost 2 bases and the J gene lost 5 bases, with 10 bases spanning the gap. Every isolated RNA sample was fully reverse transcribed, so sequencing captured expressed TCRB transcripts. An average near 3.57 million reads came from naive, central memory and regulatory T cell samples. Clones were read by immunoSEQ multiplex PCR, and TCRdb kept only the in-frame ones, dropping some. The repertoire includes around 180,000 clones, 10% to 15% of them detected once, and roughly 0.6% sits in the top ten. General study points: There was a possibility that cDNA sequencing over-represented cells with high TCR expression. Among type 1 diabetes patients, VDJ junctions had fewer insertions and more deletions.

The rearrangement links TRBV29-1 to TRBJ1-5; perhaps TRBD1 as D (5 bases). The receptor's source is a woman between 18 and 29 years old in good health. Sequencing was performed on central memory CD4+ T cells from blood. As DNA, the CDR3 is TGCAGCGTTGAATGGGGCAGCGATCAGCCCCAGCATTTT. Translation gives CSVEWGSDQPQHF.